A single sample is the source of the 30 T cell receptor beta chains below, sequenced in a study of T cell responses to AZD1222 COVID-19 vaccine. TCRdb's table, derived via immunoSEQ multiplex PCR, lists solely in-frame clones and lacks some. The table lists about 84,000 clones, 70% to 90% of them singletons. The sample consisted of peripheral blood, taken on day 0 of AZD1222 vaccination. The source is an adult in good health.

This chain connects TRBV5-1 to TRBJ2-2; no reliable D call. The CDR3 is 17 residues long. Trimming left V 0 bases short and J 7 bases short, with 19 bases between. CDR1 and CDR2 (germline): SGHRS, YFSETQ. The CDR3 DNA is TGCGCCAGCAGCTTGGGATCATCCTTGAGGACGGGCGGGGAGCTGTTTTTT. Translated, it gives CASSLGSSLRTGGELFF.

V gene TRBV11-2 combines with J gene TRBJ1-2, with D hard to call. CDR3 size: 12 residues. Germline lookup yields CDR1 SGHAT and CDR2 FQNNGV. Trimming cost V 6 bases and J 6 bases, with 11 bases left between them. The CDR3 DNA is TGTGCCAGCAGTTTTAAAGAGGATGGCTACACCTTC. This gives the protein CASSFKEDGYTF.

In its sample, this clone was seen once. The rearrangement joins TRBV18 to TRBJ2-7; the match to TRBD2 covers 9 bases. The CDR3 extends over 13 amino acids. From germline, CDR1 is KGHSH and CDR2 LQKENI. Trimming took 3 bases from V and 4 from J; bases not matched to a gene: 1. The DNA for the CDR3 is TGTGCCAGCTCACCTAGCGGGAGTTACGAGCAGTACTTC. This gives the protein CASSPSGSYEQYF.

The rearrangement links TRBV7-9 to TRBJ2-5; 7 nucleotides match TRBD1. Germline V gene data show CDR1 as SEHNR and CDR2 as FQNEAQ (reference sequence). The CDR3 is made up of 13 amino acids. Trimming cost V 5 bases and J 3 bases; bases outside gene matches: 3. For the CDR3, the DNA is TGTGCCAGCAGCCCGACAGGGAAAGAGACCCAGTACTTC. It specifies CASSPTGKETQYF.

V usage is TRBV7-9 and J usage is TRBJ1-2; D is undetermined. V was pared by 5 bases and J by 4 bases, with 14 bases between. This CDR3 comprises 14 residues. From germline, CDR1 is SEHNR and CDR2 FQNEAQ (reference sequence). The CDR3 nucleotides read TGTGCCAGCAGCACCCAACATGGAGTCTATGGCTACACCTTC. It yields the protein CASSTQHGVYGYTF.

This clone has just a few counts. The rearrangement uses TRBV2 and TRBJ2-3, with D hard to call. The CDR3 has 14 residues. Trimming left V 4 bases short and J 3 bases short, with 11 bases between. The V gene's germline CDR1 is SNHLY and CDR2 FYNNEI. The CDR3 nucleotides read TGTGCCAGCAGTGTCCCCCGGCAAACAGATACGCAGTATTTT. Amino acids: CASSVPRQTDTQYF.

The chain combines TRBV7-3 with TRBJ1-2; D gene ambiguous. The CDR3 is made up of 13 amino acids. Germline values: CDR1 SGHTA, CDR2 FQGTGA. The V end lost 4 bases, the J end lost 5 bases, and 11 bases lay between the germline ends. CDR3 loop: CASSSQDGYGYTF. CDR3 bases: TGTGCCAGCAGCTCCCAAGACGGATATGGCTACACCTTC.

This chain connects TRBV30 to TRBJ2-2; D remains ambiguous. The CDR3 covers 13 residues. V was cut by 3 bases and J by 7 bases, with 12 bases left in between. Germline V lookup: CDR1 GTSNPN, CDR2 SVGIG (reference sequence). CDR3 nucleotide sequence: TGTGCCTGGAGCCCCCAGGATGGCGGGGAGCTGTTTTTT. It specifies CAWSPQDGGELFF.

The V call is TRBV30, the J call TRBJ1-4; 10 bases line up with TRBD1. This CDR3 spans 15 amino acids. Germline assignment: CDR1 GTSNPN and CDR2 SVGIG (reference sequence). Trimming took 5 bases from V and 4 from J; bases not matched to a gene: 7. The DNA of the CDR3 is TGTGCCTGGGCAAGGGACAGGGGTTATAATGAAAAACTGTTTTTT. Its protein product is CAWARDRGYNEKLFF.

The genes are TRBV4-1 and TRBJ1-3; possible D gene TRBD1, 6 bases. The CDR3 totals 16 residues. The V gene lost 5 bases and the J gene lost 0 bases, with 14 bases spanning the gap. Looked up from germline, CDR1 is MGHRA and CDR2 is YSYEKL. The CDR3 protein is CASSTQTGRSGNTIYF. The CDR3 DNA reads as TGCGCCAGCAGCACCCAGACAGGTCGCTCTGGAAACACCATATATTTT.

This clone was recorded only once. The chain combines TRBV13 with TRBJ1-1; D is possibly TRBD1 (6 bases). Deletions cut 5 bases from V and 6 bases from J, with 16 bases between. The CDR3 has 14 residues. CDR1 PRHDT and CDR2 FYEKMQ come from the germline V gene (reference sequence). The CDR3 DNA sequence: TGTGCCAGCAGCCTCGGGTCAGGGGCTGCTGAAGCTTTCTTT. This codes for CASSLGSGAAEAFF.

This clone was seen just once. The V and J genes are TRBV19 and TRBJ2-1; D ambiguous. Germline-derived CDR1 and CDR2 are LNHDA and SQIVND (reference sequence). V was pared by 3 bases and J by 9 bases, with 12 bases between. There are 13 residues in the CDR3. CDR3 sequence: CASSIAPSGEQFF. DNA of the CDR3: TGTGCCAGTAGTATCGCACCTTCAGGTGAGCAGTTCTTC.

The chain is built from TRBV7-2 and TRBJ2-1; possibly TRBD2 for D (6 bases). V was shortened by 5 bases and J by 8 bases, with 13 bases between the two germline ends. The CDR3 is 13 residues long. The V gene's germline CDR1 is SGHTA and CDR2 FQGNSA. The CDR3: CASSIGSGDEQFF. The CDR3 DNA follows: TGTGCCAGCAGCATCGGGAGTGGTGATGAGCAGTTCTTC.

CDR3 in amino acids: CASSSTGQNTEAFF. The CDR3 coding sequence is TGCGCCAGCAGCTCGACAGGGCAGAACACTGAAGCTTTCTTT. The chain recombines TRBV5-1 with TRBJ1-1; 7 bases line up with TRBD1. The CDR3 loop spans 14 amino acids. V shed 3 bases and J 1 base; nucleotides not matched to a gene: 3. Germline assignment: CDR1 SGHRS and CDR2 YFSETQ.

This rearrangement joins TRBV11-3 to TRBJ2-1, with 10 bases that match TRBD2. Losses at the gene ends were 5 bases for V and 3 bases for J; bases not matched to a gene: 7. CDR1 and CDR2 from the germline V gene are SGHNT and YENEEA. There are 16 residues in the CDR3. The DNA of the CDR3 is TGTGCCAGCAGCCGTTCTAGCGGGAGCGGCTACAATGAGCAGTTCTTC. It codes for CASSRSSGSGYNEQFF. Full variable domain (remainder filled in from reference TRBV11-3 and TRBJ2-1): EAGVVQSPRYKIIEKKQPVAFWCNPISGHNTLYWYLQNLGQGPELLIRYENEEAVDDSQLPKDRFSAERLKGVDSTLKIQPAELGDSAVYLCASSRSSGSGYNEQFFGPGTRLTVL.

This clone has only one observation. V usage is TRBV7-2 and J usage is TRBJ1-4, with 9 bases lining up with TRBD1. Germline assignment: CDR1 SGHTA and CDR2 FQGNSA. V dropped 0 bases and J dropped 6; count of bases not matched to a gene: 8. This CDR3 comprises 17 residues. In nucleotides, the CDR3 is TGTGCCAGCAGCTTAGCGGGGCTCGGGACAGGGTATGAAAAACTGTTTTTT. Amino acid sequence: CASSLAGLGTGYEKLFF.

The V gene is TRBV9, the J gene TRBJ1-6; TRBD1 is a possible D gene (5 bases). The CDR3 extends over 17 amino acids. CDR1 SGDLS and CDR2 YYNGEE come from the germline V gene. V lost 7 bases and J lost 0, with 17 bases in between. For the CDR3, the DNA is TGTGCCAGCGCCGGGGGATCGTCGAGCTCCTATAATTCACCCCTCCACTTT. Translated, it gives CASAGGSSSSYNSPLHF.

This clone has just a few counts. This rearrangement joins TRBV19 to TRBJ2-3, with 12 bases identical to TRBD2. Germline CDR1 reads LNHDA; CDR2 reads SQIVND (reference sequence). The CDR3 has 15 residues. V dropped 5 bases and J dropped 4; count of bases not matched to a gene: 4. The CDR3, as DNA: TGTGCCAGTAGTCGACTAGCGGGAGAGGCAGATACGCAGTATTTT. Translating gives CASSRLAGEADTQYF. Filled out from reference TRBV19 and TRBJ2-3, the complete variable domain reads DGGITQSPKYLFRKEGQNVTLSCEQNLNHDAMYWYRQDPGQGLRLIYYSQIVNDFQKGDIAEGYSVSREKKESFPLTVTSAQKNPTAFYLCASSRLAGEADTQYFGPGTRLTVL.

This clone was seen just once. V and J are TRBV3-1 (or the pseudogene TRBV3-2) and TRBJ1-2; no clear D gene. Germline V gene data show CDR1 as LGHDT and CDR2 as YNNKEL (reference sequence). The CDR3 is 15 amino acids. The V end was cut by 0 bases, the J end by 4 bases, with 12 bases between. CDR3 nucleotides: TGTGCCAGCAGCCAAGATCAAGGGTATTTCTATGGCTACACCTTC. Translation: CASSQDQGYFYGYTF.

A single count supports this clone. The chain employs TRBV6-5 and TRBJ2-4; D may be TRBD1 (5 bases). Between the trimmed V and J ends, which lost 6 bases and 7 bases, there was a span of 13 bases. Germline CDR1 and CDR2: MNHEY and SVGAGI. The length of the CDR3 is 13 residues. CDR3 DNA sequence: TGTGCCAGCAGGGGGCCAGCGTCTAACATTCAGTACTTC. The encoded protein is CASRGPASNIQYF.

This clone was seen more than once but under ten times. This sequence joins TRBV27 and TRBJ1-2, with a possible D match to TRBD1 (6 bases). The CDR3 consists of 14 residues. Germline V gene sequence: CDR1 MNHEY, CDR2 SMNVEV (reference sequence). V was shortened by 2 bases and J by 2 bases, with 9 bases between the two germline ends. CDR3 in DNA: TGTGCCAGCAGTTTAGGGACACACAACTATGGCTACACCTTC. Residues: CASSLGTHNYGYTF.

This clone was detected a few times. The J gene is TRBJ1-5, the V gene TRBV27; 9 positions match TRBD1. The V gene end was trimmed by 6 bases and the J gene end by 2 bases; junction bases not matched to a gene: 5. CDR1 and CDR2 (germline): MNHEY, SMNVEV (reference sequence). The CDR3 has 15 amino acids. CDR3: CASRLRDRGNQPQHF. The CDR3, as DNA: TGTGCCAGCAGGCTCCGGGACAGGGGCAATCAGCCCCAGCATTTT.

The chain carries TRBV14 and TRBJ2-7; a possible D gene is TRBD1 (5 bases). Looked up from germline, CDR1 is SGHDN and CDR2 is FVKESK. The CDR3 has 16 residues. Trimming left V 1 base short and J 2 bases short, with 15 bases between. CDR3 region: CASSQVQTARTYEQYF. The CDR3 DNA reads TGTGCCAGCAGCCAAGTTCAGACAGCTCGAACCTACGAGCAGTACTTC.

The chain employs TRBV19 and TRBJ2-1; 14 bases line up with TRBD2. The CDR3 is made up of 16 amino acids. The germline gives CDR1 LNHDA, CDR2 SQIVND (reference sequence). The V segment lost 5 bases and the J segment 7 bases; nucleotides outside the gene matches: 7. The CDR3 sequence: CASSLTSGRASNEQFF. CDR3 bases: TGTGCCAGTAGTTTGACTAGCGGGAGGGCCTCAAATGAGCAGTTCTTC. The full variable domain, completed using reference TRBV19 and TRBJ2-1, is DGGITQSPKYLFRKEGQNVTLSCEQNLNHDAMYWYRQDPGQGLRLIYYSQIVNDFQKGDIAEGYSVSREKKESFPLTVTSAQKNPTAFYLCASSLTSGRASNEQFFGPGTRLTVL.

The chain couples TRBV19 to TRBJ2-1; TRBD2 matches 7 bases. The germline gives CDR1 LNHDA, CDR2 SQIVND (reference sequence). Trimming removed 3 bases from V and 3 bases from J; junction bases left unmatched: 5. The CDR3 contains 15 residues. The CDR3 DNA reads TGTGCCAGTAGTATCCGACTAGCCAACTACAATGAGCAGTTCTTC. Its protein is CASSIRLANYNEQFF.

This chain joins TRBV10-2 and TRBJ2-1, with 7 nucleotides matching TRBD2. The V gene end was trimmed by 6 bases and the J gene end by 6 bases; junction bases not matched to a gene: 11. The CDR3 is made up of 15 amino acids. The germline V gene has CDR1 WSHSY and CDR2 SAAADI. The CDR3 DNA sequence: TGCGCCAGCAGCGTATTGAGCGGGAACCGCAATGAGCAGTTCTTC. This sequence encodes CASSVLSGNRNEQFF.

The chain combines TRBV6-6 with TRBJ1-6; D might be TRBD1 (5 bases). The CDR3 extends over 13 amino acids. The germline V gene has CDR1 MNHNY and CDR2 SVGAGI (reference sequence). V lost 8 bases, J lost 8 bases, and 13 bases lay in between. As DNA, the CDR3 is TGTGCCAGCGGGGGGTTCCGTGATTCACCCCTCCACTTT. Its translation is CASGGFRDSPLHF.

The chain joins TRBV9 to TRBJ2-6; D may be TRBD1 or TRBD2 (5 bases each). This CDR3 comprises 15 residues. V gave up 2 bases and J gave up 2 bases, with 8 bases separating them. Looked up from germline, CDR1 is SGDLS and CDR2 is YYNGEE. The CDR3 DNA sequence: TGTGCCAGCAGCGTGAGGGGCCCTGGGGCCAACGTCCTGACTTTC. Translated: CASSVRGPGANVLTF.

The V and J genes are TRBV7-2 and TRBJ2-2, with TRBD2 matching 14 bases. CDR1 is SGHTA, CDR2 FQGNSA, per germline. There are 17 residues in the CDR3. V was pared by 7 bases and J by 5 bases, with 9 bases of the junction left unmatched. The CDR3 nucleotides read TGTGCCAGCACCCGGGTAGGGACTAGCGGGAGTACCGGGGAGCTGTTTTTT. It translates to CASTRVGTSGSTGELFF.

V is TRBV9 and J is TRBJ1-4, with unresolved D. The CDR3 sequence is 15 residues long. Germline lookup yields CDR1 SGDLS and CDR2 YYNGEE. With 4 bases removed from V and 5 bases from J, the gap between germline ends came to 15 bases. The CDR3 DNA reads as TGTGCCAGCAGCCCCCAGCAGGCAATCAATGAAAAACTGTTTTTT. It specifies CASSPQQAINEKLFF.